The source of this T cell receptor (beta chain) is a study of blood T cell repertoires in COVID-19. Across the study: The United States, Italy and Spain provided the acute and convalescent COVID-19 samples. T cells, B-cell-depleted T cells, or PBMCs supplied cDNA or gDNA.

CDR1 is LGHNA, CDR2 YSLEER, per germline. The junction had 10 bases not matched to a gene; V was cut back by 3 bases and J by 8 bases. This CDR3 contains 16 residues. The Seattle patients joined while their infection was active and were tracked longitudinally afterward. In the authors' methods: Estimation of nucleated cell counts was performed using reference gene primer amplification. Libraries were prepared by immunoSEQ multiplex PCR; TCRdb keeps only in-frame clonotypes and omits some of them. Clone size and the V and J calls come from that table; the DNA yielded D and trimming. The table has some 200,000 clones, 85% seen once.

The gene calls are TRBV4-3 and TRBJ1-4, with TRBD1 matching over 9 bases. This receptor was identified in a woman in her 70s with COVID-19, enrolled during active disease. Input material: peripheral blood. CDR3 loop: CASSHLQGARREKLFF. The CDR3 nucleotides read TGCGCCAGCAGCCATCTACAGGGGGCGCGTCGCGAAAAACTGTTTTTT.